This record covers a single TCR beta chain. There is no known antigen for this receptor. The record originates from a study of CXCR3-negative and CXCR3-positive naive CD8 T cells (dated by TCRdb to the late 2010s). Broadly, across the study: In total, roughly 140 million TRB reads were obtained, which works out to roughly 1.5 +/- 0.3 million reads per library. The diversity and physicochemical repertoire analyses included 11 donors pooled from two independent experiments. For the TRBV-TRBJ cluster analysis, the naive subsets came from 5 or 6 donors, while the memory cells came from 3 donors. General findings and caveats noted by the study authors: Repertoire diversity was comparably high in both naive subsets but much lower in memory CD8+ T cells. TRB CDR3s from CXCR3-positive naive cells showed higher hydrophobicity (lower Kidera factor 4), lower energy, and higher strength and volume indices than CXCR3-negative naive cells. Within the same donor, TRBV-TRBJ usage looked similar between naive CXCR3-negative and CXCR3-positive cells, but memory cells had distinct patterns. Freshly isolated PBMCs were used for most assays because CXCR3 expression partially decreased after cryopreservation. Because surface CD5, which is linked to self-reactivity in mice, was comparable between the naive subsets, TCR interaction strength was also inferred from TRB CDR3 physicochemical properties.

The instrument given in TCRdb is NextSeq 550. The Human TCR Profiling Kit (MiLaboratory) was used to prepare UMI-labeled 5' RACE TRB cDNA libraries. cDNA synthesis used the entire amount of extracted RNA, and PCR amplification then used the entire amount of cDNA produced. Libraries were prepared in parallel using an identical number of PCR cycles. In the authors' own workflow: MIGEC and MiXCR extracted about 49,000 +/- 11,000 unique UMI-labeled TRB cDNA molecules per library, requiring at least two reads per UMI. On average, around 40,000 +/- 10,000 functional in-frame TRB CDR3 nucleotide clonotypes lacking stop codons were found per library. Diversity metrics, including normalized Shannon-Wiener and Chao1, were computed in VDJtools after downsampling to 5000 UMI-labeled TRB molecules per sample. VDJtools computed clonotype-size-weighted physicochemical properties of the central five CDR3 residues: interaction energy, strength, volume and Kidera factor 4. After reprocessing by TCRdb, each CDR3 protein sequence is one entry, and no DNA is given. These V and J calls are TCRdb output, not the study's own analysis. The sample table includes around 160,000 distinct CDR3 sequences. The ten largest clones represent roughly 0.28% of the sample.

For every CD8+ T cell subset, 250,000 to 300,000 cells were flow-sorted straight into RLT lysis buffer, and each subset was sorted in triplicate. To keep memory contaminants out, a stringent definition of naive CD8+ T cells was applied: CD45RO-CCR7+CD27+CD95-. Peripheral blood mononuclear cells were isolated from buffy coats using standard density gradient centrifugation. Naive CXCR3-negative and CXCR3-positive CD8+ T cells were flow-sorted using a FACSAria III. An RNeasy Mini Kit was used to extract total RNA from the sorted cells. The sequence was collected from a human donor in good health. Some clones in this sample may be carry-over from other donors' samples. The specimen sequenced was naive CXCR3+ CD8+ T cells from blood. The cell subset or site label on this specimen signifies: CD45RO-CCR7+CD27+CD95- naive CD8+ T cells expressing CXCR3 (TNR3+).

The CDR3 has the sequence CASGGPGTTPGNTIYF. The chain is assembled from TRBV19 and TRBJ1-3; lacking DNA, the TRBD1 call made by TCRdb goes unchecked. The germline V gene (reference sequence) provides CDR1 LNHDA and CDR2 SQIVND. The CDR3 contains 16 residues, cysteine and phenylalanine counted. No DNA was logged.